This entry lists 16 T cell receptor beta chains sequenced from one sample in a study of long-term antiretroviral therapy in people with HIV. The assay, immunoSEQ v3.0, was run at survey level. The table came from immunoSEQ multiplex PCR; TCRdb's copy has only in-frame clones and leaves some out. The repertoire holds approximately 21,000 clones, with 76% as singletons. The sample here was unsorted PBMCs, taken 0.5 years before starting antiretroviral therapy. All receptors come from a young man with HIV.

The J gene is TRBJ2-1, the V gene TRBV27; possible D gene TRBD2, 5 bases. The CDR3 loop spans 15 amino acids. The germline V gene has CDR1 MNHEY and CDR2 SMNVEV (reference sequence). Trimming removed 2 bases at V and 1 base at J, with 9 bases between. The CDR3, as DNA: TGTGCCAGCAGTTTAGCTAGCCATTCCTACAATGAGCAGTTCTTC. Residues: CASSLASHSYNEQFF.

The V and J genes are TRBV19 and TRBJ1-4, with unresolved D. Germline V gene data show CDR1 as LNHDA and CDR2 as SQIVND (reference sequence). The V and J ends lost 8 bases and 5 bases respectively, with 18 bases between them. This CDR3 is 15 amino acids long. The CDR3 is CASQSGRKGNEKLFF. CDR3 in DNA: TGTGCCAGTCAGTCCGGGCGAAAGGGCAATGAAAAACTGTTTTTT.

This chain uses TRBV28 with TRBJ2-1; D gene unclear. In germline, CDR1 is MDHEN, CDR2 SYDVKM. V lost 9 bases to trimming and J lost 0 bases, with 15 bases between them. The CDR3 is made up of 15 amino acids. The CDR3 loop reads CASRAIGYSYNEQFF. The DNA of the CDR3 is TGTGCCAGTCGTGCTATCGGTTACTCCTACAATGAGCAGTTCTTC.

This clone appeared a single time. The rearrangement uses TRBV6-4 and TRBJ2-7; TRBD1 matches at 7 bases. Germline V gives CDR1 MRHNA, CDR2 SNTAGT. With V trimmed by 2 bases and J by 1 base, 17 bases remained unmatched. This CDR3 contains 19 residues. The CDR3 spells CASSDKRTIGQDGSYEQYF. CDR3 DNA sequence: TGTGCCAGCAGTGACAAACGAACAATAGGACAGGACGGATCCTACGAGCAGTACTTC.

V and J are TRBV19 and TRBJ2-1; TRBD2 matches at 10 bases. Per the germline V gene, CDR1 is LNHDA and CDR2 is SQIVND (reference sequence). Trimming removed 5 bases from V and 4 bases from J; junction bases left unmatched: 8. The CDR3 consists of 16 residues. The CDR3, as DNA: TGTGCCAGTAGTGTTTCGGCTAGCGGGAGTTACAATGAGCAGTTCTTC. Protein product: CASSVSASGSYNEQFF.

This chain joins TRBV27 and TRBJ1-1, with a tentative D call TRBD1 (5 bases). Trimming stripped 2 bases from V and 5 bases from J, with 12 bases between. CDR1 is MNHEY and CDR2 is SMNVEV in the germline V gene (reference sequence). CDR3 size: 14 residues. CDR3 nucleotides: TGTGCCAGCAGTTTAACTAGGGGACGAACTGAAGCTTTCTTT. Encoded protein: CASSLTRGRTEAFF.

The chain recombines TRBV28 with TRBJ1-5; 8 nucleotides agree with TRBD1. Trimming cost V 6 bases and J 7 bases; bases outside gene matches: 11. This CDR3 has 15 amino acids. CDR1 and CDR2 from the germline V gene are MDHEN and SYDVKM. Here the CDR3 reads CASSQGAIRYQPQHF. The CDR3 DNA sequence: TGTGCCAGCAGCCAGGGGGCGATAAGGTACCAGCCCCAGCATTTT.

J is TRBJ2-6 and V is TRBV4-3, with D unclear. The V end lost 1 base, the J end lost 1 base, and 8 bases lay between the germline ends. The CDR3 covers 16 residues. CDR1 is LGHNA, CDR2 YSLEER, per germline. Here the CDR3 DNA reads TGCGCCAGCAGCCAAGTCTGGGGTTCTGGGGCCAACGTCCTGACTTTC. The encoded protein is CASSQVWGSGANVLTF.

The chain has TRBV5-1 and TRBJ2-6; no clear D gene. V was cut by 4 bases and J by 0 bases, with 11 bases left in between. The CDR3 has 16 residues. Germline V gene data show CDR1 as SGHRS and CDR2 as YFSETQ. CDR3 region: CASSLAWVSGANVLTF. The CDR3 nucleotides are TGCGCCAGCAGCCTCGCTTGGGTCTCTGGGGCCAACGTCCTGACTTTC.

This clone occurred a few times. The chain carries TRBV2 and TRBJ1-2; D uncertain. This CDR3 has 13 amino acids. Trimming took 4 bases from V and 7 from J, leaving 13 bases between them. The germline V gene has CDR1 SNHLY and CDR2 FYNNEI. CDR3 DNA: TGTGCCAGCAGTGGTCAGCTAGAGGGTGGCTACACCTTC. It yields the protein CASSGQLEGGYTF.

The rearrangement links TRBV11-3 to TRBJ1-3; D is possibly TRBD1 (5 bases). The CDR3 contains 16 residues. The V end was cut by 6 bases, the J end by 0 bases, with 15 bases between. Per the germline V gene, CDR1 is SGHNT and CDR2 is YENEEA. CDR3 protein: CASSTGQDGSGNTIYF. CDR3 nucleotides: TGTGCCAGCAGTACAGGCCAAGACGGCTCTGGAAACACCATATATTTT.

The genes are TRBV5-4 and TRBJ1-2, with TRBD1 identical over 7 bases. V lost 4 bases and J lost 5; bases outside the gene matches: 17. CDR3 length: 17 amino acids. Germline V CDR1 and CDR2: SGHNT, YYREEE (reference sequence). CDR3 DNA: TGTGCCAGCAGCGGGGAGGCAGGGGGTACAATGGGGTATGGCTACACCTTC. Translation gives CASSGEAGGTMGYGYTF.

This clone was seen more than once but under ten times. The J gene is TRBJ1-1, the V gene TRBV4-3, with 11 nucleotides matching TRBD1. The J segment lost 3 bases and the V segment lost 5 bases, leaving 5 bases of the junction unmatched. The CDR3 is 15 amino acids. Germline-derived CDR1 and CDR2 are LGHNA and YSLEER. The CDR3 region has the DNA TGCGCCAGCAGCGGATCGGGACAGGGGGACACTGAAGCTTTCTTT. Translated: CASSGSGQGDTEAFF.

The chain combines TRBV27 with TRBJ1-6; D gene uncertain. CDR1 and CDR2 (germline): MNHEY, SMNVEV (reference sequence). This CDR3 spans 14 amino acids. V lost 9 bases to trimming and J lost 0 bases, with 9 bases between them. The CDR3 region has the DNA TGTGCCAGTAAAGAGAGCTCCTATAATTCACCCCTCCACTTT. The encoded protein is CASKESSYNSPLHF.

The V call is TRBV19, the J call TRBJ1-1, with D hard to call. Trimming removed 5 bases at V and 0 bases at J, with 7 bases between. The CDR3 spans 13 residues. The germline CDR1 and CDR2 sequences are LNHDA and SQIVND (reference sequence). The CDR3 region is CASSRSMNTEAFF. CDR3 bases: TGTGCCAGTAGTCGGAGTATGAACACTGAAGCTTTCTTT.

This chain's CDR3 is CASSEGPREDDGYTF. The DNA of the CDR3 is TGTGCCAGCAGTGAAGGGCCCAGGGAAGACGATGGCTACACCTTC. V usage is TRBV2 and J usage is TRBJ1-2; D possibly corresponds to TRBD1 (5 bases). The germline gives CDR1 SNHLY, CDR2 FYNNEI. The CDR3 sequence is 15 residues long. Between the trimmed V and J ends, which lost 1 base and 6 bases, there was a span of 15 bases.